A selection of T cell receptor beta chains follows, all from one sample in a study of control samples from healthy donors and cancer patients. The assay was immunoSEQ multiplex PCR, and TCRdb's table has in-frame clones only and misses some. The sample has 130,000 to 150,000 clones, 90% to 95% seen once. The sequencing sample was made of PBMCs. These receptors were taken from a man aged 55 to 70 with colorectal cancer. Both conserved end residues are part of each CDR3. D genes are given only for firm matches. Clone size appears in some rows only: once, few, many, or a class for an expanded clone.

J gene: TRBJ2-5; V gene: TRBV7-9; D gene: -; clone size: -; CDR3 protein: CASSLPPRVGEETQYF; CDR3 DNA: TGTGCCAGCAGCTTACCCCCCAGGGTGGGGGAAGAGACCCAGTACTTC
J gene: TRBJ2-5; V gene: TRBV6-5; D gene: TRBD1; clone size: -; CDR3 protein: CASRNRGPGETQYF; CDR3 DNA: TGTGCCAGCAGGAACAGGGGGCCGGGGGAGACCCAGTACTTC
J gene: TRBJ2-3; V gene: TRBV19; D gene: -; clone size: -; CDR3 protein: CASSPLRLQTDTQYF; CDR3 DNA: TGTGCCAGTAGTCCCCTGAGGTTACAGACAGATACGCAGTATTTT
J gene: TRBJ1-3; V gene: TRBV18; D gene: -; clone size: once; CDR3 protein: CASSPPPGTGNTIYF; CDR3 DNA: TGTGCCAGCTCACCGCCTCCGGGAACTGGAAACACCATATATTTT
J gene: TRBJ2-3; V gene: TRBV18; D gene: TRBD1; clone size: -; CDR3 protein: CASSPQRTGASTDTQYF; CDR3 DNA: TGTGCCAGCTCACCACAGCGGACAGGGGCTAGCACAGATACGCAGTATTTT
J gene: TRBJ1-2; V gene: TRBV7-2; D gene: -; clone size: -; CDR3 protein: CASSLEGSFSYGYTF; CDR3 DNA: TGTGCCAGCAGCTTAGAGGGCAGCTTTTCCTATGGCTACACCTTC
J gene: TRBJ2-3; V gene: TRBV24-1; D gene: -; clone size: once; CDR3 protein: CATGGVTDTQYF; CDR3 DNA: TGTGCCACCGGGGGCGTGACAGATACGCAGTATTTT
J gene: TRBJ2-7; V gene: TRBV10-1; D gene: -; clone size: -; CDR3 protein: CASSDGGAKLYEQYF; CDR3 DNA: TGCGCCAGCAGTGATGGAGGGGCGAAACTCTACGAGCAGTACTTC
J gene: TRBJ1-5; V gene: TRBV19; D gene: -; clone size: -; CDR3 protein: CASTLAGGGHQPQHF; CDR3 DNA: TGTGCCAGTACCTTAGCTGGGGGGGGCCATCAGCCCCAGCATTTT
J gene: TRBJ1-2; V gene: TRBV9; D gene: TRBD1; clone size: -; CDR3 protein: CASSGKLGQGGNYGYTF; CDR3 DNA: TGTGCCAGCAGCGGGAAGTTAGGACAGGGGGGAAACTATGGCTACACCTTC
J gene: TRBJ2-3; V gene: TRBV5-4; D gene: -; clone size: once; CDR3 protein: CASSLGPANTDTQYF; CDR3 DNA: TGTGCCAGCAGCTTGGGGCCAGCGAACACAGATACGCAGTATTTT
J gene: TRBJ1-4; V gene: TRBV18; D gene: TRBD1; clone size: -; CDR3 protein: CASSPWTGGNEKLFF; CDR3 DNA: TGTGCCAGCTCACCCTGGACAGGGGGTAATGAAAAACTGTTTTTT
J gene: TRBJ1-6; V gene: TRBV5-8; D gene: -; clone size: -; CDR3 protein: CASSLVPGGGDSPLHF; CDR3 DNA: TGTGCCAGCAGCTTGGTGCCGGGTGGCGGGGATTCACCCCTCCACTTT
J gene: TRBJ2-3; V gene: TRBV21-1; D gene: -; clone size: -; CDR3 protein: CASIPDRAEADTQYF; CDR3 DNA: TGTGCCAGCATCCCGGACAGGGCTGAGGCAGATACGCAGTATTTT
J gene: TRBJ2-7; V gene: TRBV5-1; D gene: -; clone size: -; CDR3 protein: CASSWGGGGAYEQYF; CDR3 DNA: TGCGCCAGCAGCTGGGGGGGCGGGGGAGCCTACGAGCAGTACTTC
J gene: TRBJ2-1; V gene: TRBV19; D gene: -; clone size: once; CDR3 protein: CASSPGGGHNEQFF; CDR3 DNA: TGTGCCAGTAGTCCCGGAGGGGGGCACAATGAGCAGTTCTTC
J gene: TRBJ2-6; V gene: TRBV7-2; D gene: -; clone size: -; CDR3 protein: CASSLDSSSGANVLTF; CDR3 DNA: TGTGCCAGCAGCTTGGACAGCTCCTCTGGGGCCAACGTCCTGACTTTC
J gene: TRBJ2-7; V gene: TRBV6-2/TRBV6-3; D gene: -; clone size: -; CDR3 protein: CASSDHYEQYF; CDR3 DNA: TGTGCCAGCAGTGACCACTACGAGCAGTACTTC
J gene: TRBJ2-5; V gene: TRBV7-2; D gene: TRBD2; clone size: -; CDR3 protein: CASRGAGGDRETQYF; CDR3 DNA: TGTGCCAGCAGAGGAGCGGGGGGGGATCGGGAGACCCAGTACTTC
J gene: TRBJ2-2; V gene: TRBV18; D gene: TRBD2; clone size: -; CDR3 protein: CASSPVREYTGELFF; CDR3 DNA: TGTGCCAGCTCACCAGTGCGGGAGTACACCGGGGAGCTGTTTTTT
J gene: TRBJ1-2; V gene: TRBV19; D gene: -; clone size: -; CDR3 protein: CASSLQVHYYGYTF; CDR3 DNA: TGTGCCAGTAGTTTACAGGTACACTACTATGGCTACACCTTC
J gene: TRBJ1-5; V gene: TRBV29-1; D gene: TRBD1; clone size: -; CDR3 protein: CSVETGANQPQHF; CDR3 DNA: TGCAGCGTTGAAACAGGGGCCAATCAGCCCCAGCATTTT
J gene: TRBJ1-4; V gene: TRBV5-1; D gene: -; clone size: -; CDR3 protein: CASSFSGTTNEKLFF; CDR3 DNA: TGCGCCAGCAGCTTCTCCGGGACTACTAATGAAAAACTGTTTTTT
J gene: TRBJ1-1; V gene: TRBV2; D gene: -; clone size: -; CDR3 protein: CASSGRTEAFF; CDR3 DNA: TGTGCCAGCAGTGGCAGGACTGAAGCTTTCTTT
J gene: TRBJ1-2; V gene: TRBV19; D gene: -; clone size: -; CDR3 protein: CATRRAGAPYGYTF; CDR3 DNA: TGTGCCACCAGACGGGCCGGGGCCCCCTATGGCTACACCTTC
J gene: TRBJ2-1; V gene: TRBV13; D gene: -; clone size: -; CDR3 protein: CASSLGGGTGNEQFF; CDR3 DNA: TGTGCCAGCAGCTTAGGCGGGGGAACAGGGAATGAGCAGTTCTTC
J gene: TRBJ1-1; V gene: TRBV9; D gene: TRBD1; clone size: -; CDR3 protein: CASSVEQGRNTEAFF; CDR3 DNA: TGTGCCAGCAGCGTTGAACAGGGGAGGAACACTGAAGCTTTCTTT
J gene: TRBJ1-1; V gene: TRBV10-3; D gene: -; clone size: -; CDR3 protein: CAISESTNTEAFF; CDR3 DNA: TGTGCCATCAGTGAGTCGACGAACACTGAAGCTTTCTTT
J gene: TRBJ1-4; V gene: TRBV18; D gene: -; clone size: -; CDR3 protein: CASSPQEYEKLFF; CDR3 DNA: TGTGCCAGCTCACCACAGGAGTATGAAAAACTGTTTTTT
J gene: TRBJ2-5; V gene: TRBV7-2; D gene: -; clone size: -; CDR3 protein: CASSLTGGEETQYF; CDR3 DNA: TGTGCCAGCAGCTTAACCGGGGGCGAGGAGACCCAGTACTTC
J gene: TRBJ2-5; V gene: TRBV5-4; D gene: TRBD2; clone size: once; CDR3 protein: CASSLVASGETQYF; CDR3 DNA: TGTGCCAGCAGCTTGGTAGCTAGCGGGGAGACCCAGTACTTC
J gene: TRBJ1-3; V gene: TRBV7-9; D gene: -; clone size: -; CDR3 protein: CASSLARGNTIYF; CDR3 DNA: TGTGCCAGCAGCTTAGCGAGGGGAAACACCATATATTTT
J gene: TRBJ2-1; V gene: TRBV4-1; D gene: -; clone size: -; CDR3 protein: CASSQGAGDWNEQFF; CDR3 DNA: TGCGCCAGCAGCCAAGGGGCAGGGGATTGGAATGAGCAGTTCTTC
J gene: TRBJ2-4; V gene: TRBV7-9; D gene: -; clone size: -; CDR3 protein: CASSLGGLAKNIQYF; CDR3 DNA: TGTGCCAGCAGCTTAGGAGGGTTAGCCAAAAACATTCAGTACTTC
J gene: TRBJ1-2; V gene: TRBV27; D gene: TRBD1; clone size: -; CDR3 protein: CASSSYRGRNYGYTF; CDR3 DNA: TGTGCCAGCAGTTCATACAGGGGGCGAAACTATGGCTACACCTTC
J gene: TRBJ1-1; V gene: TRBV30; D gene: TRBD1; clone size: -; CDR3 protein: CACAPGQGETEAFF; CDR3 DNA: TGTGCCTGTGCCCCGGGACAGGGGGAAACTGAAGCTTTCTTT
J gene: TRBJ2-1; V gene: TRBV2; D gene: TRBD1; clone size: -; CDR3 protein: CASREQGAAYNEQFF; CDR3 DNA: TGTGCCAGCAGGGAACAGGGGGCGGCCTACAATGAGCAGTTCTTC
J gene: TRBJ2-5; V gene: TRBV7-2; D gene: -; clone size: -; CDR3 protein: CASRMIGQETQYF; CDR3 DNA: TGTGCCAGCCGAATGATTGGCCAAGAGACCCAGTACTTC
J gene: TRBJ1-6; V gene: TRBV7-2; D gene: TRBD1; clone size: once; CDR3 protein: CASSGQGQGNSPLHF; CDR3 DNA: TGTGCCAGCAGCGGCCAAGGACAGGGAAACTCACCCCTCCACTTT
J gene: TRBJ1-1; V gene: TRBV12-3/TRBV12-4; D gene: -; clone size: -; CDR3 protein: CASSLSGNTEAFF; CDR3 DNA: TGTGCCAGCAGTTTATCCGGGAACACTGAAGCTTTCTTT
J gene: TRBJ1-5; V gene: TRBV5-1; D gene: -; clone size: -; CDR3 protein: CASSFNGGGNQPQHF; CDR3 DNA: TGCGCCAGCAGTTTTAACGGAGGCGGCAACCAGCCCCAGCATTTT
J gene: TRBJ2-5; V gene: TRBV24-1; D gene: -; clone size: -; CDR3 protein: CATSGGAEETQYF; CDR3 DNA: TGTGCCACCAGTGGCGGGGCAGAAGAGACCCAGTACTTC
J gene: TRBJ1-1; V gene: TRBV11-3; D gene: -; clone size: -; CDR3 protein: CASSFWYLNTEAFF; CDR3 DNA: TGTGCCAGCAGCTTTTGGTACTTGAACACTGAAGCTTTCTTT
J gene: TRBJ1-4; V gene: TRBV6-5; D gene: TRBD1; clone size: -; CDR3 protein: CASRPGQGFEKLFF; CDR3 DNA: TGTGCCAGCAGGCCGGGACAGGGTTTTGAAAAACTGTTTTTT
J gene: TRBJ1-2; V gene: TRBV7-2; D gene: -; clone size: -; CDR3 protein: CASSPRLGHGYTF; CDR3 DNA: TGTGCCAGCAGCCCTAGATTAGGGCATGGCTACACCTTC
J gene: TRBJ2-3; V gene: TRBV15; D gene: -; clone size: once; CDR3 protein: CATSRDRGAYDTQYF; CDR3 DNA: TGTGCCACCAGCAGAGATAGAGGGGCCTACGATACGCAGTATTTT
J gene: TRBJ2-3; V gene: TRBV5-1; D gene: TRBD1; clone size: -; CDR3 protein: CASSSEQTGGADTQYF; CDR3 DNA: TGCGCCAGCAGCTCCGAACAGACAGGGGGAGCAGATACGCAGTATTTT
J gene: TRBJ1-3; V gene: TRBV7-9; D gene: -; clone size: -; CDR3 protein: CASSLVSGNTIYF; CDR3 DNA: TGTGCCAGCAGCTTAGTCTCTGGAAACACCATATATTTT
J gene: TRBJ1-2; V gene: TRBV29-1; D gene: -; clone size: -; CDR3 protein: CSVPGGDYGYTF; CDR3 DNA: TGCAGCGTTCCCGGGGGGGATTACGGCTACACCTTC
J gene: TRBJ2-5; V gene: TRBV3-1/TRBV3-2; D gene: -; clone size: -; CDR3 protein: CASTQGVVETQYF; CDR3 DNA: TGTGCCAGCACCCAAGGGGTAGTGGAGACCCAGTACTTC
J gene: TRBJ1-1; V gene: TRBV5-1; D gene: TRBD1; clone size: -; CDR3 protein: CASSPGQGYTEAFF; CDR3 DNA: TGCGCCAGCAGCCCGGGACAGGGCTACACTGAAGCTTTCTTT
J gene: TRBJ1-1; V gene: TRBV30; D gene: TRBD1; clone size: -; CDR3 protein: CACGQGGNTEAFF; CDR3 DNA: TGTGCCTGCGGTCAGGGGGGGAACACTGAAGCTTTCTTT
J gene: TRBJ2-6; V gene: TRBV28; D gene: -; clone size: -; CDR3 protein: CASKGVPGANVLTF; CDR3 DNA: TGTGCCAGCAAAGGCGTCCCTGGGGCCAACGTCCTGACTTTC
J gene: TRBJ2-3; V gene: TRBV9; D gene: -; clone size: -; CDR3 protein: CASSLAGVSTDTQYF; CDR3 DNA: TGTGCCAGCAGTCTAGCAGGGGTGAGCACAGATACGCAGTATTTT
J gene: TRBJ1-4; V gene: TRBV4-3; D gene: -; clone size: once; CDR3 protein: CASSQAGGREKLFF; CDR3 DNA: TGCGCCAGCAGCCAAGCTGGGGGCAGGGAAAAACTGTTTTTT
J gene: TRBJ1-5; V gene: TRBV19; D gene: -; clone size: -; CDR3 protein: CASTLGQYSNQPQHF; CDR3 DNA: TGTGCCAGTACCCTTGGGCAGTATAGCAATCAGCCCCAGCATTTT
J gene: TRBJ1-2; V gene: TRBV12-3/TRBV12-4; D gene: -; clone size: -; CDR3 protein: CASSLPPRDGYTF; CDR3 DNA: TGTGCCAGCAGTTTACCTCCAAGGGATGGCTACACCTTC